This T cell receptor beta chain was retrieved from a study of cytomegalovirus exposure and HLA in healthy donors. Study observations and caveats: It was reportedly the case that the classifier diagnosed cytomegalovirus status with high specificity and sensitivity. In the approximately 130 validation repertoires, approximately 94% of cluster scores exceeded 0, per a later analysis.

The repertoire was sequenced with immunoSEQ multiplex PCR; TCRdb's copy has only in-frame clones and lacks some. Here the sample spans about 98,000 clones, about 90% being singletons. Notes on this clone: Its target is not known. The junction does not match germline at one end; this may be a read error.

The CDR3 extends over 13 amino acids. Germline CDR1 SGHVS, CDR2 FQNEAQ. The V gene is TRBV7-8, the J gene TRBJ2-3; 9 nucleotides agree with TRBD2. The sequence derives from a man younger than 35 in good health and CMV-seropositive. Sequencing was performed on PBMCs. The CDR3 loop reads CASSVAGADTQYF. CDR3 DNA: TGTGCCAGCAGCGTAGCGGGAGCAGATACGCAGTATTTT.